This T cell receptor (beta chain) was documented in a study of shared clonotypes between healthy human individuals. Study findings and constraints: Donors were few, which limited the genetic and exposure-history diversity represented.

Produced via immunoSEQ multiplex PCR; TCRdb's table is partial and in-frame only. The sample gives about 640,000 clones, more than 70% of which show up once; under 2% is in the top ten. This clone was counted a single time. Antigen: not known. The TCR originated in a woman aged 25 to 45 in good health. Sequencing was carried out using memory CD4+ T cells sorted from blood. Indicated subset: CD45RA-negative fraction.

The CDR3 sequence: CASRGTTYSNQPQHF. The CDR3 DNA reads as TGTGCCAGCAGAGGGACAACCTATAGCAATCAGCCCCAGCATTTT. The chain couples TRBV6-1 to TRBJ1-5, with a possible D match to TRBD1 (6 bases). The CDR3 has 15 amino acids. Trimming shortened V by 6 bases and J by 0 bases, and 12 bases separated the two germline ends. The germline CDR1 and CDR2 sequences are MNHNS and SASEGT.